This record looks at one T cell receptor beta chain sequence and its context. The CDR3 runs 14 residues. V lost 7 bases, J lost 2 bases, and 14 bases lay in between. In germline, CDR1 is MNHEY, CDR2 SVGAGI. Repertoires were generated with immunoSEQ multiplex PCR, while TCRdb's copy carries only in-frame clones and drops some. The table lists fewer than 600,000 clones, around 89% of them singletons, with 1.8% in the top ten. These data originate in a study of blood T cell repertoires in COVID-19. This sequence originates from a woman aged 40 to 55 who had recovered from COVID-19. The chain recombines TRBV6-5 with TRBJ2-5; D call uncertain. Specimen: PBMCs or T cells enriched from blood (not recorded which). CDR3 amino acids: CASNPGGFQETQYF. The DNA of the CDR3 is TGTGCCAGCAACCCGGGTGGCTTTCAAGAGACCCAGTACTTC.